A single T cell receptor (beta chain) is shown here with its context. Its antigen is currently unknown. Other DNA sequences in the same sample also yield this CDR3. This record belongs to a study of shared clonotypes between healthy human individuals. Study-level points and caveats: Few donors limited the genetic and exposure-history diversity represented. Non-shared clonotypes showed lower generation probabilities than clonotypes common to all four donors.

Naive CD8 cells were CD45RO-negative, positively selected for CCR7, excluding terminally differentiated effector memory CD45RA+ cells. The protocol was immunoSEQ multiplex PCR, while the TCRdb copy is restricted to in-frame clones and leaves out a portion. The sample records around 1.9 million clones, 85% to 95% being singletons. Looked up from germline, CDR1 is SGDLS and CDR2 is YYNGEE. This CDR3 is built from 14 residues. Trimming took off 3 bases at V and 0 bases at J, with 9 bases between the two ends. The specimen sequenced was naive CD8+ T cells from PBMCs. This chain connects TRBV9 to TRBJ1-1, with TRBD1 as a possible D gene (6 bases). This clonotype was obtained from a young man in good health. Some clones in this sample may be carry-over from other donors' samples. CDR3 sequence (DNA): TGTGCCAGCAGCGAGACAGGAATGAACACTGAAGCTTTCTTT. It encodes CASSETGMNTEAFF.